This TCR beta chain is from a study of T-cell reconstitution after alpha-beta-depleted transplantation in children. Per the germline V gene, CDR1 is MGHDK and CDR2 is SYGVNS. Trimming stripped 2 bases from V and 2 bases from J, with 10 bases between. CDR3 length equals 15 residues. Using unique molecular identifiers, the investigators prepared the TCRbeta library. One entry per CDR3 protein results from TCRdb running MiXCR on the PCR reads. The sample holds 440,000 or so distinct CDR3 sequences, 9.5% to 13% seen once. This clonotype has a count of ten or more. The source is a human donor who donated a stem cell graft to a child with acute myeloid leukemia. V usage is TRBV25-1 and J usage is TRBJ2-1; possibly TRBD1 for D (6 bases). Sequencing used PBMCs from the stem cell graft donor, obtained from the stem cell graft. The CDR3 spells CASSENRVAYNEQFF. The CDR3 DNA reads as TGTGCCAGCAGTGAAAACAGGGTTGCCTACAATGAGCAGTTCTTC.